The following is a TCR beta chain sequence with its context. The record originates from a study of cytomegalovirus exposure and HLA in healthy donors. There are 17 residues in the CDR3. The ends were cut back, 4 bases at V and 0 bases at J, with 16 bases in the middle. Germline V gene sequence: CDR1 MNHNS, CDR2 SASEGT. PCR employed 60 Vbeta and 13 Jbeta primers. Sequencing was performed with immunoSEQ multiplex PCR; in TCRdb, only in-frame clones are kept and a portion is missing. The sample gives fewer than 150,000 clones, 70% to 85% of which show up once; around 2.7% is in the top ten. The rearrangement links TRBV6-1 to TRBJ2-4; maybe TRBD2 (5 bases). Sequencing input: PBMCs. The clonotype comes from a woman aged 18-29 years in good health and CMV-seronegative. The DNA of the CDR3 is TGTGCCAGCAGTGCAAGCCGGGATTCCGAAGCCAAAAACATTCAGTACTTC. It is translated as CASSASRDSEAKNIQYF.